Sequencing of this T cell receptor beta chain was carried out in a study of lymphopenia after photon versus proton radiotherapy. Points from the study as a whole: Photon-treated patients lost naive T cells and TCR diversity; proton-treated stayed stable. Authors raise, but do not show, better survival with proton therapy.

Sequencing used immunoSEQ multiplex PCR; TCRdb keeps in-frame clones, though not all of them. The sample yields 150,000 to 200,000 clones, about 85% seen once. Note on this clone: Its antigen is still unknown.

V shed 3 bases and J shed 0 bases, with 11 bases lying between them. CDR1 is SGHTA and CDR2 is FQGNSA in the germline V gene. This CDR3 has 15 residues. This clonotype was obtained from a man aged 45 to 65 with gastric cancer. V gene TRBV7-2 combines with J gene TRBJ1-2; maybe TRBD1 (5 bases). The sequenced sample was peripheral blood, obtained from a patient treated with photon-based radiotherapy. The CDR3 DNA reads TGTGCCAGCAGCTTGGGGCCGGAACCTAACTATGGCTACACCTTC. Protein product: CASSLGPEPNYGYTF.